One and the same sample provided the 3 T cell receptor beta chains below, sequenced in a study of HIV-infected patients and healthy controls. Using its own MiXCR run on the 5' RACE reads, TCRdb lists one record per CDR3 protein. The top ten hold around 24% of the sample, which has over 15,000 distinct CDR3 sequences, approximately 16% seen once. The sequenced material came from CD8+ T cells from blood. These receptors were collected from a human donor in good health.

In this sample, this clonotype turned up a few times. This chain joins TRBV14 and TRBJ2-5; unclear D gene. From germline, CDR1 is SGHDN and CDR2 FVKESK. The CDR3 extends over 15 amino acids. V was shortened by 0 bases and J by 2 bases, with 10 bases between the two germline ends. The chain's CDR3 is CASSQDQDIQETQYF. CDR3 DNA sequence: TGTGCCAGCAGCCAAGATCAAGACATACAAGAGACCCAGTACTTC.

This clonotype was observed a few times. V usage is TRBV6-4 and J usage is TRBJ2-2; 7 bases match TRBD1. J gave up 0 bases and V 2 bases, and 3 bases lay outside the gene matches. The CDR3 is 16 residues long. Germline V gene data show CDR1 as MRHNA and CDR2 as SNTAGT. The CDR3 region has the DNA TGTGCCAGCAGTGACGGGACAGACACGAACACCGGGGAGCTGTTTTTT. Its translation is CASSDGTDTNTGELFF.

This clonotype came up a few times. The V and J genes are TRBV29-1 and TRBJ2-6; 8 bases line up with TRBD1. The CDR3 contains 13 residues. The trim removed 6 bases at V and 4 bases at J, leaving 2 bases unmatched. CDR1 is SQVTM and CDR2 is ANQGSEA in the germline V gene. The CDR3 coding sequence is TGCAGCGTGGACAGGGCCGGGGCCAACGTCCTGACTTTC. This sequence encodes CSVDRAGANVLTF.